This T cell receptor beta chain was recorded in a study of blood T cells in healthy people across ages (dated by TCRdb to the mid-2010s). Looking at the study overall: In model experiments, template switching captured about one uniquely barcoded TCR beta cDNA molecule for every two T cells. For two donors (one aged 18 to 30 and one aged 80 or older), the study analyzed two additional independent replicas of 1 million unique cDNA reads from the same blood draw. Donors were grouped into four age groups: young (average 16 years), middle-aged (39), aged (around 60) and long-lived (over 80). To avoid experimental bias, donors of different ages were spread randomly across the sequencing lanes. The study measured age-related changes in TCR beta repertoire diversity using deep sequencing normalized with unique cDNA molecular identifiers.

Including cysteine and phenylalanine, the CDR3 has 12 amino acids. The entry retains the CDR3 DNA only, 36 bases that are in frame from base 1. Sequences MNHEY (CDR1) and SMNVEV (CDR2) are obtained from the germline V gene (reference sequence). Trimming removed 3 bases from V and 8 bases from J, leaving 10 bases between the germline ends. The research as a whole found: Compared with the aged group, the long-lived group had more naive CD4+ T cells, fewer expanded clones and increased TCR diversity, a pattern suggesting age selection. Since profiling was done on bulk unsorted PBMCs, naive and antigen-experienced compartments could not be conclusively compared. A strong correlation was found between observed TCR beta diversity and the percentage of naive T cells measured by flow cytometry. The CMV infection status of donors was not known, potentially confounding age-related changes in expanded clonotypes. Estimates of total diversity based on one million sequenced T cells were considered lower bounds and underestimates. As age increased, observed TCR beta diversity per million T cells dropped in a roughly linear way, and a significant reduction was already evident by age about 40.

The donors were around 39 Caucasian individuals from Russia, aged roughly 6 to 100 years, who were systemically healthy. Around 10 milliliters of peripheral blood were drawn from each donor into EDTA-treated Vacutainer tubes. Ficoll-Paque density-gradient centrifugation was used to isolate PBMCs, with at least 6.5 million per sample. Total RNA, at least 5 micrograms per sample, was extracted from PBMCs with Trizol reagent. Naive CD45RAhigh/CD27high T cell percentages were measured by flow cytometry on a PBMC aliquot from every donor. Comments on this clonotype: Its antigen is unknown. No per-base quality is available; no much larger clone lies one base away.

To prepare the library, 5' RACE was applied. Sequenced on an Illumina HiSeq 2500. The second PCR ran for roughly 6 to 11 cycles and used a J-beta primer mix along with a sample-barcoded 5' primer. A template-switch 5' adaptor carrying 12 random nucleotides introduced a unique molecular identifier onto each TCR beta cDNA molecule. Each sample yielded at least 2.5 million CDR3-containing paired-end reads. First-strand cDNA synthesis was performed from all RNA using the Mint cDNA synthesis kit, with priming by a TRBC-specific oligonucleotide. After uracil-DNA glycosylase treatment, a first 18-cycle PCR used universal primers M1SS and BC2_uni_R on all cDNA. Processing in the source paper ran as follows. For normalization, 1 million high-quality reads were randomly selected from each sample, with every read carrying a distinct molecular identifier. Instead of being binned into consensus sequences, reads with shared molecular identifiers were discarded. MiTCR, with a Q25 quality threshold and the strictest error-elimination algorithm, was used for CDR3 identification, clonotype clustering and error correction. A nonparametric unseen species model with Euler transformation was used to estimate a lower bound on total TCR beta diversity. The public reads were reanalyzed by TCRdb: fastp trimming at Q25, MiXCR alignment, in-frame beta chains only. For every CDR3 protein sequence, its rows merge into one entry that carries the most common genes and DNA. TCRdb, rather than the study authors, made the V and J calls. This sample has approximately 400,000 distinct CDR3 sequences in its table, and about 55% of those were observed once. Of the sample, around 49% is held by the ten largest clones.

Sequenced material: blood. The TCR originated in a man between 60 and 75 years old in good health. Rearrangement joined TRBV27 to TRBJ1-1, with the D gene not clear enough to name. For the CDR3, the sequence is CASSFPRGEAFF. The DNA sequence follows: TGTGCCAGCAGTTTCCCCAGAGGGGAAGCTTTCTTT.